This TCR beta chain was profiled in a study of blood T cell repertoires in COVID-19. At the level of the study: The samples span acute and convalescent COVID-19 from the United States, Italy and Spain. From T cells, B-cell-depleted T cells, or PBMCs came the material, which was cDNA or gDNA.

Germline V gene data show CDR1 as LGHDT and CDR2 as YNNKEL (reference sequence). The CDR3 runs 13 residues. The V and J ends lost 1 base and 10 bases respectively, with 11 bases between them. This clone was seen a few times. Per the original data handling: Amplified reference gene primers provided the basis for estimating nucleated cell counts. The data were produced by immunoSEQ multiplex PCR, yet TCRdb's version contains in-frame clones alone and is incomplete. The V and J calls and the clone size are those of that table, but D and trimming were determined from the DNA. The data contain 150,000 to 200,000 clones, about 88% of them singletons.

The source is a man aged 35 to 55 with active or convalescent COVID-19. This rearrangement joins TRBV3-1 (or the pseudogene TRBV3-2) to TRBJ2-1; possibly TRBD2 for D (6 bases). Sequencing input: peripheral blood. CDR3 DNA sequence: TGTGCCAGCAGCCAAGGTTGGGCGGGGGAGCAGTTCTTC. This sequence encodes CASSQGWAGEQFF.